This TCR beta chain originates from a study of shared clonotypes between healthy human individuals. The ends were cut back, 5 bases at V and 4 bases at J, with 9 bases in the middle. This CDR3 region has 13 residues. Germline V lookup: CDR1 SGHTA, CDR2 FQGNSA. The data were produced by immunoSEQ multiplex PCR, yet TCRdb's version contains in-frame clones alone and is incomplete. The data show around 750,000 clones, 74% seen once. This clonotype originated in a woman younger than 45 in good health. The chain couples TRBV7-2 to TRBJ1-5; D unclear. Sequencing used memory CD4+ T cells sorted from blood. Sample subset: CD45RA-negative fraction. The CDR3 reads CASSRTVNQPQHF. CDR3 in DNA: TGTGCCAGCAGCCGCACAGTGAATCAGCCCCAGCATTTT. The full variable domain, in which reference TRBV7-2 and TRBJ1-5 provide the parts outside the CDR3, is GAGVSQSPSNKVTEKGKDVELRCDPISGHTALYWYRQSLGQGLEFLIYFQGNSAPDKSGLPSDRFSAERTGGSVSTLTIQRTQQEDSAVYLCASSRTVNQPQHFGDGTRLSIL.